The T cell receptor beta chain described here comes from a study of blood T cell repertoires in COVID-19. Study as a whole: Both acute and convalescent COVID-19 samples were obtained from the United States, Italy and Spain.

Trimming removed 6 bases at V and 2 bases at J, with 14 bases between. CDR1 SNHLY and CDR2 FYNNEI come from the germline V gene. The CDR3 has 14 amino acids. Measured with immunoSEQ multiplex PCR; TCRdb has only the in-frame clones, and not every one. The sample has tens of thousands of clones, approximately 82% seen once. The sample comprised peripheral blood. The chain carries TRBV2 and TRBJ2-7; D might be TRBD2 (6 bases). This sequence was found in a man at least 80 years old with active or convalescent COVID-19. The CDR3 coding sequence is TGTGCCAGCAGGAGCGGGCCCAATACCTACGAGCAGTACTTC. Its translation: CASRSGPNTYEQYF.